The entry below describes one TCR beta chain. Its antigen remains unidentified. These data are taken from a study of persistence of HIV-infected CD4 T cells. The study, taken as a whole, reports: Degenerate expanded CDR3beta sequences were enriched among CMV- and Gag-responding cells.

Cells were stimulated with overlapping HIV-1 Gag 15-mer peptides. Memory cells lacking CD40L and CD69 with high CD45RO were sorted. The immunoSEQ assay was version 4, run in survey mode. The table came from immunoSEQ multiplex PCR; TCRdb's copy has only in-frame clones and leaves some out. The sample lists about 36,000 clones; 85% were seen once. This CDR3 has 15 residues. The ends lost 6 bases at V and 4 bases at J; junction bases unmatched: 7. Germline V gene lookup returns CDR1 SGDLS and CDR2 YYNGEE. The source of this sequence is an adult with HIV. The donor label of this sample is uncertain. Sample: cultured CD4+ T cells from PBMCs, taken from a patient who received antiretroviral therapy. The chain joins TRBV9 to TRBJ2-2; 9 bases are shared with TRBD1. CDR3 coding DNA: TGTGCCAGCACCCGAGGGACAGGGACCACCGGGGAGCTGTTTTTT. Translating it yields CASTRGTGTTGELFF.